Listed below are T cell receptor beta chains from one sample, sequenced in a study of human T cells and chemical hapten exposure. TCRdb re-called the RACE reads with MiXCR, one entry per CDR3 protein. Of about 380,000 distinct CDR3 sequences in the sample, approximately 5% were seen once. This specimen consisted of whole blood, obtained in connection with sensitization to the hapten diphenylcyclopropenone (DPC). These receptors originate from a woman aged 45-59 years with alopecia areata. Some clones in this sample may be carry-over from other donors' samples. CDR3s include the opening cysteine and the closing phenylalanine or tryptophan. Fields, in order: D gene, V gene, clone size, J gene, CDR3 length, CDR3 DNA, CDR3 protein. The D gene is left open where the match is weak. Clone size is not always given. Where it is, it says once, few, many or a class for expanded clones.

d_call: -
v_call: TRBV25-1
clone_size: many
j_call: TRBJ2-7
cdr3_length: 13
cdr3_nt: TGTGCCAGCCTCCCCGGGGGCGCCCACGAGCAGTACTTC
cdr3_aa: CASLPGGAHEQYF

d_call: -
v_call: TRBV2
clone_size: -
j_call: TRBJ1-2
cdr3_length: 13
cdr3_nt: TGTGCCAGCAGTTTCACACAGGACTATGGCTACACCTTC
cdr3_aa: CASSFTQDYGYTF

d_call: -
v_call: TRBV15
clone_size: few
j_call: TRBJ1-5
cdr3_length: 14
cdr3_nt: TGTGCCACCAGCAGAGACAGGTCTAAACAGCCCCAGCATTTT
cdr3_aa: CATSRDRSKQPQHF

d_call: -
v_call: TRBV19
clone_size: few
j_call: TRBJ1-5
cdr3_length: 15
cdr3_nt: TGTGCCAGTAGTATAGTGCAGGGTGCAGCTCAGCCCCAGCATTTT
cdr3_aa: CASSIVQGAAQPQHF

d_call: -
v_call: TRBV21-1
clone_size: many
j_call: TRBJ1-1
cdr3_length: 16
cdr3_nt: TGTGCCAGCAGCGCGGGACAGGGGGCCAGACAGACTGAAGCTTTCTTT
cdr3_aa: CASSAGQGARQTEAFF

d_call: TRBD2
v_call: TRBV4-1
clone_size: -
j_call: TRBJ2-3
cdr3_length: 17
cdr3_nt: TGCGCCAGCAGCCAAGGGGGCTCGGGAGGGCCCGCAGATACGCAGTATTTT
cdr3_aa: CASSQGGSGGPADTQYF

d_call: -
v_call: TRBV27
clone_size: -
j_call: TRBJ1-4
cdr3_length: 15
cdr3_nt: TGTGCCAGCAGTCCCGTAGGAGTAACTAATGAAAAACTGTTTTTT
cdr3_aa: CASSPVGVTNEKLFF

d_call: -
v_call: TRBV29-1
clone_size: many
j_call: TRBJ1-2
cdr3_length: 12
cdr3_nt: TGCAGCGTCGAAAGACAGTCCTATGGCTACACCTTC
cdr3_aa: CSVERQSYGYTF

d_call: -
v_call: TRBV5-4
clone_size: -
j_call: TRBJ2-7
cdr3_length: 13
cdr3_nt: TGTGCCAGCAGCTTGGACGGATCCGGGATGGGGTACTTC
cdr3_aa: CASSLDGSGMGYF

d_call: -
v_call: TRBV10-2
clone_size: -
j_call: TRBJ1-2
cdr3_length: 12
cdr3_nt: TGCGCCAGCAGTGTTTTGGACTATGGCTACACCTTC
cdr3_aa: CASSVLDYGYTF

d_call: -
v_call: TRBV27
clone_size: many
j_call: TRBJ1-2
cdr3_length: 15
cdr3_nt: TGTGCCAGCAGTTTCCAGTCGAGCCCGGTGATAAGCTACACCTTC
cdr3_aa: CASSFQSSPVISYTF

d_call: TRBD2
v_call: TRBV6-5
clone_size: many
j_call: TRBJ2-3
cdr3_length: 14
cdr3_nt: TGTGCCAGCAGTTACCCGGGACTAGGAGGTACGCAGTATTTT
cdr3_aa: CASSYPGLGGTQYF

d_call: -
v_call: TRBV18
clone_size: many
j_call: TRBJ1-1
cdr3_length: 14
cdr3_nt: TGTGCCAGCTCACCGAGGGGACGAAACACTGAAGCTTTCTTT
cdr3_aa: CASSPRGRNTEAFF

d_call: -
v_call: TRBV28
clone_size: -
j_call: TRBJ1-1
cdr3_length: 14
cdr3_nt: TGTGCCAGCACCCCCGGGGGAGAGGGCACTGAAGCTTTCTTT
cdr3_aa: CASTPGGEGTEAFF

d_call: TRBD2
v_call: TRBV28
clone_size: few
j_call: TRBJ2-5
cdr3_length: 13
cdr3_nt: TGTGCCAGCACCGTAGCGGGGGAAGAGACCCAGTACTTC
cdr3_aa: CASTVAGEETQYF

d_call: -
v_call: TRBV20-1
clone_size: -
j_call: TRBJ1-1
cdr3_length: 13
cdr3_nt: TGCAGTGCTAGAGATCGGGAGTCCACTGAAGCTTTCTTT
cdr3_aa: CSARDRESTEAFF

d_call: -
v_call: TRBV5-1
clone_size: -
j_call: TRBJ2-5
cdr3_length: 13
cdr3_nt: TGCGCCAGCAGCACAGGAGAAGGAGAGACCCAGTACTTC
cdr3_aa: CASSTGEGETQYF

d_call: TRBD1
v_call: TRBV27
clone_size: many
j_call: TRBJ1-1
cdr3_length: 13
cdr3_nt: TGTGCCAGCAGTACAGGGGTGAACACTGAAGCTTTCTTT
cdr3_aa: CASSTGVNTEAFF

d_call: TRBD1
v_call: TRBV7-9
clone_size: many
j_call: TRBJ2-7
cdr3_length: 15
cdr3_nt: TGTGCCAGCAGCGATGGGACAGGGGAGAGATACGAGCAGTACTTC
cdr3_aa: CASSDGTGERYEQYF

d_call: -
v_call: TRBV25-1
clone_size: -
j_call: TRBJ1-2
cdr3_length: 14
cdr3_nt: TGTGCCAGCAGTCCCGGAGGGTATAACTATGGCTACACCTTC
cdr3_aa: CASSPGGYNYGYTF

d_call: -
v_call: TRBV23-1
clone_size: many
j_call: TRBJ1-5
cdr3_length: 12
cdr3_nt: TGCGCCAGCCGTCGTAGCAATCAGCCCCAGCATTTT
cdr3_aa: CASRRSNQPQHF

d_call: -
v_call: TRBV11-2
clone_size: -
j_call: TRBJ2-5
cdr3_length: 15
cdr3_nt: TGTGCCAGCAGCTTAGATCGGGGTCAGCGGGAGACCCAGTACTTC
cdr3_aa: CASSLDRGQRETQYF

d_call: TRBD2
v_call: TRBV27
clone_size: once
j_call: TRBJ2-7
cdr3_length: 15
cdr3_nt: TGTGCCAGCAGTTTCGAAAGCGGGGGGGCCCTCGAGCAGTACTTC
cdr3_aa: CASSFESGGALEQYF

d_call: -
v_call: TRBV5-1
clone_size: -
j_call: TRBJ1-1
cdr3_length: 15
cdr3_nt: TGCGCCAGCAGCCCCCGCCAGGGGCCGAACACTGAAGCTTTCTTT
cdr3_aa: CASSPRQGPNTEAFF

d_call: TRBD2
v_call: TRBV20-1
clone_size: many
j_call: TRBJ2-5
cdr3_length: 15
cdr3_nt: TGCAGTGCTAAACTAGCGGGGGATCAGAGAGAGACCCAGTACTTC
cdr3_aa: CSAKLAGDQRETQYF

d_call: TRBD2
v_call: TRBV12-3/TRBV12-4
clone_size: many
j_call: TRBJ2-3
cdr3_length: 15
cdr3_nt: TGTGCCAGCAGCTACACTAGCGGGAGCACAGATACGCAGTATTTT
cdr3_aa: CASSYTSGSTDTQYF

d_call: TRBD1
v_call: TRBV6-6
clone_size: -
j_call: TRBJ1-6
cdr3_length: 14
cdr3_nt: TGTGCCAGCAGTCAACAGGGACAGAATTCACCCCTCCACTTT
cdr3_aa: CASSQQGQNSPLHF

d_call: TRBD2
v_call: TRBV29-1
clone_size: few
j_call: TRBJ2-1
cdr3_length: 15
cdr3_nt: TGCAGCGTGGGGGGGGTAGCGGGACAATACAATGAGCAGTTCTTC
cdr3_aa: CSVGGVAGQYNEQFF

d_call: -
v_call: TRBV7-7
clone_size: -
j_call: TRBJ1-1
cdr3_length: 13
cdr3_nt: TGTGCCAGCAGCTTTGAAAGAGGCACTGAAGCTTTCTTT
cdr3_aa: CASSFERGTEAFF

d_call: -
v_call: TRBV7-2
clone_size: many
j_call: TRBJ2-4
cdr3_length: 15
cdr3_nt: TGTGCCAGCAGCTTAAGTGCGCTAGCCAAAAACATTCAGTACTTC
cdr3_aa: CASSLSALAKNIQYF

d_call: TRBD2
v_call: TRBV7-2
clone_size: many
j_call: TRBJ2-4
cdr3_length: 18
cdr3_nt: TGTGCCAGCAGCTTAGAGTCTAGCGGGGGCGTAGCCAAAAACATTCAGTACTTC
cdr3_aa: CASSLESSGGVAKNIQYF

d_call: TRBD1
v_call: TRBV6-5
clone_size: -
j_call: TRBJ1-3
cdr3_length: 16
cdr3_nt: TGTGCCAGCAGCCCTGGGGACAGGGGAACGGGAAACACCATATATTTT
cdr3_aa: CASSPGDRGTGNTIYF

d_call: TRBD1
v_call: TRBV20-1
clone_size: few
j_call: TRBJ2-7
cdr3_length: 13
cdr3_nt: TGCAGTGCTAGGGACAGGGTTCTCTACGAGCAGTACTTC
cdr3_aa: CSARDRVLYEQYF

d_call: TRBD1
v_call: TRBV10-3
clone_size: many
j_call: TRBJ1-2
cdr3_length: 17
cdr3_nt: TGTGCCATCAGTGAGCTTGTTCCGGGACAGCTACTCTATGGCTACACCTTC
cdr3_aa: CAISELVPGQLLYGYTF

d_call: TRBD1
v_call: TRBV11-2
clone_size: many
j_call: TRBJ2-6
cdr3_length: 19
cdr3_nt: TGTGCCAGCAGCTCGAGGACAGGTCTTACCCTCTCTGGGGCCAACGTCCTGACTTTC
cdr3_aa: CASSSRTGLTLSGANVLTF

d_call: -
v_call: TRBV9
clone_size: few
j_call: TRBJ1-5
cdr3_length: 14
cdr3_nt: TGTGCCAGCAGCGTAGCTGGGGGAAATCAGCCCCAGCATTTT
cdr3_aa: CASSVAGGNQPQHF

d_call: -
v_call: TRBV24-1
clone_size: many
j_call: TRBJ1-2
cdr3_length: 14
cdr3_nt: TGTGCCACCAGTGATTCGACTACGACGGGGGGCTACACCTTC
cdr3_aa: CATSDSTTTGGYTF

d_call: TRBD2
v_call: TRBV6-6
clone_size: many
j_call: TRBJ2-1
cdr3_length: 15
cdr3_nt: TGTGCCAGCAGTTACGATACTAGCGGGAGGCCCCATCCGTTCTTC
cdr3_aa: CASSYDTSGRPHPFF

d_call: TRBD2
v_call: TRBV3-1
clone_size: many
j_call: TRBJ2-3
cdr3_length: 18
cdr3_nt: TGTGCCAGCAGCCAACCCCTCGAACTAGCGGGGGCCACAGATACGCAGTATTTT
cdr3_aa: CASSQPLELAGATDTQYF

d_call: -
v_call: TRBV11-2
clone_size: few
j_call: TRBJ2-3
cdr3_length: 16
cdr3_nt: TGTGCCAGCAGGCTAGGGGGGGCTAACCGAGGAGATACGCAGTATTTT
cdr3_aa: CASRLGGANRGDTQYF

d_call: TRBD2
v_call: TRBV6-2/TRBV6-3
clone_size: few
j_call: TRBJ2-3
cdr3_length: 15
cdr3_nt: TGTGCCAGCCGGACTAGCGGGAGTGGGTCAGATACGCAGTATTTT
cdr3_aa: CASRTSGSGSDTQYF

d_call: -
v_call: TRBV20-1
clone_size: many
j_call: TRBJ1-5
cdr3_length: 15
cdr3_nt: TGCAGTGCTAGGCGTCTTCGGGTAGAGGGTCAGCCCCAGCATTTT
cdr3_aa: CSARRLRVEGQPQHF

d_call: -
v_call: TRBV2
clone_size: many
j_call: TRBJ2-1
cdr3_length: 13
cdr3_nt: TGTGCCAGCAGTGAAGCCGGGTACAATGAGCAGTTCTTC
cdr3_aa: CASSEAGYNEQFF

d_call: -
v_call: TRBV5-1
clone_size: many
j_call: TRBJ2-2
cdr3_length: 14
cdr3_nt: TGCGCCAGCAGCTTGGAGGCGGAGGCCGGGGAGCTGTTTTTT
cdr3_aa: CASSLEAEAGELFF

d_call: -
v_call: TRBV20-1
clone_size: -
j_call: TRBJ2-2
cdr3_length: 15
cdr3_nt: TGCAGTGCTTCTCCCGGGACAACGAACACCGGGGAGCTGTTTTTT
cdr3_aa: CSASPGTTNTGELFF

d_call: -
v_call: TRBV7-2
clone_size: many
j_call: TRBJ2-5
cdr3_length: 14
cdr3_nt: TGTGCCAGCAGCCCTGGACAGTTCCAAGAGACCCAGTACTTC
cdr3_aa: CASSPGQFQETQYF

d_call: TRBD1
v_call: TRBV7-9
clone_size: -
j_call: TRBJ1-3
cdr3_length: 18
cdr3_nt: TGTGCCAGCAGCTTTCCTTCGGGGGACAGCGGCTCTGGAAACACCATATATTTT
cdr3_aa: CASSFPSGDSGSGNTIYF

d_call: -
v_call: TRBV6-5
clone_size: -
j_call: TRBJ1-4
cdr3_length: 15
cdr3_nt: TGTGCCAGCAGCTTACTGGGGGGGGCGGATGAAAAACTGTTTTTT
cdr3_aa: CASSLLGGADEKLFF

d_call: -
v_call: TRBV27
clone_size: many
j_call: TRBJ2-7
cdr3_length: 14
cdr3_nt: TGTGCCAGCAGTTTACGGCTCGGGGGCAACGAGCAGTACTTC
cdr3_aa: CASSLRLGGNEQYF

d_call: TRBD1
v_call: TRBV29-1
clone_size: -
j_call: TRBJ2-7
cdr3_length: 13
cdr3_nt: TGCAGCGTTACAGGGGGTAGCTCCTACGAGCAGTACTTC
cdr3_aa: CSVTGGSSYEQYF

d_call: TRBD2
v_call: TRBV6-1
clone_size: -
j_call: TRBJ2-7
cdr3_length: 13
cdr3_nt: TGTGCCAGCAATCAGCGGGGGTCCTACGAGCAGTACTTC
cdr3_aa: CASNQRGSYEQYF

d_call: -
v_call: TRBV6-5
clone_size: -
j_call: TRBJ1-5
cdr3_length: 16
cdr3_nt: TGTGCCAGCCGTGACGCACCTGGGGGAAGCAATCAGCCCCAGCATTTT
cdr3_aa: CASRDAPGGSNQPQHF

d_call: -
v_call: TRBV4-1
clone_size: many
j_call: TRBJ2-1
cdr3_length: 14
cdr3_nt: TGCGCCAGCAGCCCCGGGACAATCCACAATGAGCAGTTCTTC
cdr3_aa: CASSPGTIHNEQFF